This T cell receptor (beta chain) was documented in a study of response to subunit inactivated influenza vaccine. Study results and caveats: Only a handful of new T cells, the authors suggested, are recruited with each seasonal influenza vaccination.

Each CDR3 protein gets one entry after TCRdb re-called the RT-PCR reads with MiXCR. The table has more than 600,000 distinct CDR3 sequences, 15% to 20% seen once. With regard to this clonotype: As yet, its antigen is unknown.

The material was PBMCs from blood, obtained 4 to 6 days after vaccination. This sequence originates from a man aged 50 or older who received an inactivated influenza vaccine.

The CDR3 reads CASSGQRGEKLFF. CDR3 bases: TGTGCCAGCTCGGGACAGAGGGGAGAAAAACTGTTTTTT. This chain connects TRBV6-2 or TRBV6-3 to TRBJ1-4; 7 nucleotides align to TRBD1. Trimming cost V 8 bases and J 8 bases; bases outside gene matches: 8. The CDR3 runs to 13 residues. The germline CDR1 and CDR2 sequences are MNHEY and SVGEGT.